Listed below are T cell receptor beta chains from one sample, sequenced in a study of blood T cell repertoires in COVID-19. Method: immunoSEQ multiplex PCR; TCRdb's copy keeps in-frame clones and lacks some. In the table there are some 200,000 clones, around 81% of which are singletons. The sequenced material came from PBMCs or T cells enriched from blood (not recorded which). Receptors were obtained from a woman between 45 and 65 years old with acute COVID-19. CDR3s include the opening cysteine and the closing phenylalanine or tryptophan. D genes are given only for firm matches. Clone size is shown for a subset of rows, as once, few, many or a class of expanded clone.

TGTGCCAGCAGCCCGATCTCGACTAGCGGCGAGCAGTACTTC	CASSPISTSGEQYF	TRBJ2-7	NA	TRBV7-2	TRBD2
TGCAGTGCTAGTCGGCGGGAGGGAACCTACGAGCAGTACTTC	CSASRREGTYEQYF	TRBJ2-7	NA	TRBV20-1	TRBD2
TGTGCCAGCAGCTGGGGAGGCGGGGACGAGCAGTACTTC	CASSWGGGDEQYF	TRBJ2-7	NA	TRBV28	NA
TGTGCCAGCAGCTTAGAAATAGGCGGCGGGGGGGCCACAAATGAGCAGTTCTTC	CASSLEIGGGGATNEQFF	TRBJ2-1	NA	TRBV11-3	TRBD2
TGTGCCAGCAGCATTGGGGGCATAAACACTGAAGCTTTCTTT	CASSIGGINTEAFF	TRBJ1-1	NA	TRBV28	NA
TGTGCCAGCAGCGCACTGGGACTCGAGAACACTGAAGCTTTCTTT	CASSALGLENTEAFF	TRBJ1-1	NA	TRBV6-2/TRBV6-3	NA
TGCGCCAGCAGCACGGACAGTAACACTGATGGAGCTTTCTTT	CASSTDSNTDGAFF	TRBJ1-1	NA	TRBV5-1	NA
TGTGCCAGCAGAGAGACAGGGATAAACACTGAAGCTTTCTTT	CASRETGINTEAFF	TRBJ1-1	once	TRBV13	TRBD1
TGTGCCAGTAGTCCGCAGGCGAGTTTAGGGGCCTACGAGCAGTACTTC	CASSPQASLGAYEQYF	TRBJ2-7	NA	TRBV19	NA
TGTGCCAGCAGGTTCCAGACTAGCGGGGGTGGTAGGGTGCAGTATTTT	CASRFQTSGGGRVQYF	TRBJ2-3	NA	TRBV5-8	TRBD2
TGTGCCAGCAGCTGGGGACAGTACTACGAGCAGTACTTC	CASSWGQYYEQYF	TRBJ2-7	NA	TRBV28	TRBD1
TGCGCCAGCAGCTTATCGGACAGGACCTACGAGCAGTACTTC	CASSLSDRTYEQYF	TRBJ2-7	NA	TRBV4-3	TRBD1
TGTGCCAGCAGCGTAGTTCCCCTACAGGGGGTGAACACTGAAGCTTTCTTT	CASSVVPLQGVNTEAFF	TRBJ1-1	NA	TRBV9	TRBD1
TGTGCCAGTAGTATCAGCACAAACAGCTATGGCTACACCTTC	CASSISTNSYGYTF	TRBJ1-2	NA	TRBV19	NA
TGTGCCAGCAGCTCTCTCTTTGGGACCGGCGGGGTCGAGCAGTACTTC	CASSSLFGTGGVEQYF	TRBJ2-7	NA	TRBV7-2	NA
TGTGCCAGTGGGGACAGGGGCACCGGGGAGCTGTTTTTT	CASGDRGTGELFF	TRBJ2-2	NA	TRBV19	TRBD1